A selection of T cell receptor beta chains follows, all from one sample in a study of control samples from healthy donors and cancer patients. Libraries were prepared by immunoSEQ multiplex PCR; TCRdb keeps only in-frame clonotypes and omits some of them. The data contain over 150,000 clones, around nine tenths of them singletons. The sequencing input was blood. These receptor sequences come from a man aged 30 to 39 in good health. Each CDR3 is given without its conserved first and last residue.

v_gene: TRBV27
j_gene: TRBJ2-2
CDR3aa: ASSLNKGVRELF

v_gene: TRBV19
j_gene: TRBJ2-7
CDR3aa: ARDGYEQY

v_gene: TRBV2
j_gene: TRBJ2-6
CDR3aa: ATASGIQSGANVLT

v_gene: TRBV6-1
j_gene: TRBJ2-7
CDR3aa: ASSERVGQGRYEQY

v_gene: TRBV18
j_gene: TRBJ1-5
CDR3aa: ASSPPGPRGSQPQH

v_gene: TRBV6-1
j_gene: TRBJ1-6
CDR3aa: ASSEVTGVALH

v_gene: TRBV4-1
j_gene: TRBJ2-7
CDR3aa: ASRQAAGGRYEQY

v_gene: TRBV9
j_gene: TRBJ1-2
CDR3aa: ASSVGEGWYGYT

v_gene: TRBV5-6
j_gene: TRBJ2-3
CDR3aa: ASSPNRVSSTDTQY

v_gene: TRBV12-3/TRBV12-4
j_gene: TRBJ1-2
CDR3aa: ASSHTGVDGYT

v_gene: TRBV3-1/TRBV3-2
j_gene: TRBJ2-7
CDR3aa: ASSPGGTGSGQEQY

v_gene: TRBV19
j_gene: TRBJ2-1
CDR3aa: ASSILLQGASYNEQF

v_gene: TRBV6-2/TRBV6-3
j_gene: TRBJ2-5
CDR3aa: ASRPLGLPETQY

v_gene: TRBV28
j_gene: TRBJ1-5
CDR3aa: ASSPLAGGSGQPQH

v_gene: TRBV5-1
j_gene: TRBJ1-5
CDR3aa: ASSPGGSQPQH

v_gene: TRBV19
j_gene: TRBJ2-5
CDR3aa: ASSSARWEAQETQY

v_gene: TRBV6-6
j_gene: TRBJ2-7
CDR3aa: ASTGTSGAYEQY

v_gene: TRBV12-3/TRBV12-4
j_gene: TRBJ2-2
CDR3aa: ASRWTHGELF

v_gene: TRBV15
j_gene: TRBJ2-1
CDR3aa: ATGWAYNEQF

v_gene: TRBV11-2
j_gene: TRBJ2-7
CDR3aa: ASDPGRGFTYEQY

v_gene: TRBV6-5
j_gene: TRBJ2-3
CDR3aa: ASRKLAGGPDTQY

v_gene: TRBV18
j_gene: TRBJ2-3
CDR3aa: ASSPRQGGTDTQY

v_gene: TRBV7-8
j_gene: TRBJ2-7
CDR3aa: ASSRLAVSSYEQY

v_gene: TRBV11-2
j_gene: TRBJ2-1
CDR3aa: ASSFLLAAYNEQF

v_gene: TRBV6-5
j_gene: TRBJ1-6
CDR3aa: ASIPWTGGNSPLH

v_gene: TRBV18
j_gene: TRBJ2-7
CDR3aa: ASSPSSGQRYEQY

v_gene: TRBV28
j_gene: TRBJ1-2
CDR3aa: ATPKQRGYGYT

v_gene: TRBV5-1
j_gene: TRBJ2-3
CDR3aa: ASSLERGTTDTQY

v_gene: TRBV19
j_gene: TRBJ1-5
CDR3aa: ASSIIGGLHQPQH

v_gene: TRBV4-1
j_gene: TRBJ1-2
CDR3aa: ASSQAGTGAYGYT

v_gene: TRBV10-2
j_gene: TRBJ2-1
CDR3aa: ASSETSGRGNEQF

v_gene: TRBV30
j_gene: TRBJ1-1
CDR3aa: AWSGDRGNTEAF

v_gene: TRBV7-9
j_gene: TRBJ2-7
CDR3aa: ASSFTSPSPYSYEQY

v_gene: TRBV6-6
j_gene: TRBJ1-4
CDR3aa: ASSPTTNEKLF

v_gene: TRBV10-3
j_gene: TRBJ2-5
CDR3aa: AISEPGETQY

v_gene: TRBV28
j_gene: TRBJ2-7
CDR3aa: ASSSRGPTSGRERD

v_gene: TRBV4-1
j_gene: TRBJ1-5
CDR3aa: ASSQRQGNQPQH

v_gene: TRBV6-2/TRBV6-3
j_gene: TRBJ1-2
CDR3aa: ASRYKDRVNYGYT